One sample yielded the 21 T cell receptor beta chains listed below, sequenced in a study of blood T cell repertoires in COVID-19. The protocol was immunoSEQ multiplex PCR, while the TCRdb copy is restricted to in-frame clones and leaves out a portion. The sample has a few hundred thousand clones, around 81% seen once; the top ten hold approximately 14%. The specimen sequenced was peripheral blood. These receptors originate from a person in their 70s with COVID-19, enrolled during active disease.

The genes are TRBV5-8 and TRBJ1-2; 7 nucleotides align to TRBD1. V lost 2 bases and J lost 8; bases outside the gene matches: 9. CDR1 SGHTS and CDR2 YDEGEE come from the germline V gene. The CDR3 is made up of 14 amino acids. The CDR3 DNA sequence: TGTGCCAGCAGCTTACCCGGGACAGCTCGCGGCTACACCTTC. Protein sequence: CASSLPGTARGYTF.

The chain uses TRBV6-4 and TRBJ1-6; TRBD1 might be the D (6 bases). The ends were cut back, 3 bases at V and 13 bases at J, with 16 bases in the middle. The CDR3 consists of 14 residues. CDR1 is MRHNA and CDR2 is SNTAGT in the germline V gene. The CDR3 nucleotides read TGTGCCAGCAGTGAGGCAGGGGAAATCACCCCCCTCCACTTT. Its translation: CASSEAGEITPLHF.

This clone was counted only a few times. The sample carries other DNA sequences with the same CDR3. The chain employs TRBV19 and TRBJ1-2; a possible D gene is TRBD1 (6 bases). The CDR3 totals 13 residues. The germline CDR1 and CDR2 sequences are LNHDA and SQIVND (reference sequence). The V and J ends lost 7 bases and 0 bases respectively, with 9 bases between them. In nucleotides, the CDR3 is TGTGCCAGTATCGGGGGGCCTAACTATGGCTACACCTTC. It codes for CASIGGPNYGYTF.

This chain links TRBV7-2 with TRBJ1-2; D is perhaps TRBD1 (5 bases). V was trimmed by 1 base and J by 6 bases, leaving 18 bases between them. This CDR3 is built from 16 residues. Germline V gene data show CDR1 as SGHTA and CDR2 as FQGNSA. CDR3 region: CASSLEVRQLLHGYTF. DNA of the CDR3: TGTGCCAGCAGCTTAGAAGTGCGACAGCTGCTACATGGCTACACCTTC.

This clone was detected once. The chain couples TRBV5-1 to TRBJ1-6, with unresolved D. Germline CDR1 reads SGHRS; CDR2 reads YFSETQ. This CDR3 spans 16 amino acids. Trimming left V 0 bases short and J 3 bases short, with 10 bases between. The CDR3 DNA sequence: TGCGCCAGCAGCTTGGAGGTGGCAGGCTATAATTCACCCCTCCACTTT. Its translation: CASSLEVAGYNSPLHF.

A single count supports this clone. The J gene is TRBJ2-5, the V gene TRBV27, with TRBD2 matching over 9 bases. The CDR3 has 15 residues. Germline V gene lookup returns CDR1 MNHEY and CDR2 SMNVEV (reference sequence). J was trimmed by 4 bases and V by 4 bases; bases with no gene match: 7. In DNA, the CDR3 is TGTGCCAGCAGTTGGGCGGGAGGGCCCAGAGAGACCCAGTACTTC. This encodes CASSWAGGPRETQYF.

This chain joins TRBV2 and TRBJ2-2; D is undetermined. With 10 bases removed from V and 1 base from J, the gap between germline ends came to 10 bases. Germline V gene sequence: CDR1 SNHLY, CDR2 FYNNEI. The CDR3 is 13 amino acids. The CDR3 spells CATSQMNTGELFF. CDR3 DNA: TGTGCCACCTCACAGATGAACACCGGGGAGCTGTTTTTT.

The J gene is TRBJ2-2, the V gene TRBV9; no firm D call. Germline V gives CDR1 SGDLS, CDR2 YYNGEE. The CDR3 is made up of 14 amino acids. The germline V and J ends were trimmed by 3 bases and 5 bases, with 11 bases remaining between them. DNA for the CDR3: TGTGCCAGCAGCGGGTCTCCACAGACCGGGGAGCTGTTTTTT. Translating gives CASSGSPQTGELFF.

With regard to this clone: This sample includes further DNA sequences coding for the same CDR3. The CDR3 is CASSATGSNQPQHF. Here the CDR3 DNA reads TGTGCCAGCAGCGCCACAGGGAGCAATCAGCCCCAGCATTTT. This sequence joins TRBV9 and TRBJ1-5, with D maybe TRBD1 (6 bases). The V end was cut by 3 bases, the J end by 1 base, with 8 bases between. Germline-derived CDR1 and CDR2 are SGDLS and YYNGEE. The CDR3 contains 14 residues.

This chain joins TRBV19 and TRBJ1-1, with a tentative D call TRBD1 (6 bases). Looked up from germline, CDR1 is LNHDA and CDR2 is SQIVND (reference sequence). The length of the CDR3 is 14 residues. Trimming took 7 bases from V and 8 from J, leaving 20 bases between them. The CDR3 DNA reads TGTGCCAGTACGGGGGGCGCAAGACGTTCGGAAGCTTTCTTT. Its protein is CASTGGARRSEAFF.

The CDR3 here is CASAPPGVNTEAFF. The CDR3 DNA reads as TGCGCCAGCGCCCCACCCGGGGTGAACACTGAAGCTTTCTTT. V is TRBV5-1 and J is TRBJ1-1; D not certain. Between the trimmed V and J ends, which lost 7 bases and 0 bases, there was a span of 13 bases. Per germline, CDR1 SGHRS and CDR2 YFSETQ. This CDR3 region has 14 residues.

V is TRBV19 and J is TRBJ2-7; 13 nucleotides match TRBD2. This CDR3 spans 16 amino acids. V shed 1 base, J shed 6 bases, and the junction held 6 bases outside the gene matches. Per the germline V gene, CDR1 is LNHDA and CDR2 is SQIVND (reference sequence). The CDR3 bases are TGTGCCAGTAGTATAGGAACTAGCGGGAGGGCGAGCGAGCAGTACTTC. Protein: CASSIGTSGRASEQYF.

This clone has just a few counts. The chain is built from TRBV12-3 or TRBV12-4 and TRBJ1-2, with a tentative D call TRBD1 (6 bases). V lost 2 bases, J lost 4 bases, and 8 bases lay in between. CDR3 length: 13 residues. The CDR3 protein is CASSLQGFYGYTF. CDR3 DNA: TGTGCCAGCAGTTTACAGGGGTTCTATGGCTACACCTTC.

The chain uses TRBV12-5 and TRBJ1-1; 10 bases line up with TRBD1. The J segment lost 0 bases and the V segment lost 1 base, leaving 5 bases of the junction unmatched. This CDR3 contains 17 residues. The germline V gene has CDR1 LGHNT and CDR2 FRNRAP. CDR3 nucleotides: TGTGCTAGTGGTTTGGGACAGGGGGCTTCTGTGAACACTGAAGCTTTCTTT. Translation gives CASGLGQGASVNTEAFF.

V and J are TRBV4-1 and TRBJ2-5; TRBD2 is a possible D gene (5 bases). CDR1 MGHRA and CDR2 YSYEKL come from the germline V gene. Trimming left V 1 base short and J 1 base short, with 22 bases between. There are 19 residues in the CDR3. CDR3 in amino acids: CASSQAPGLTTTFQETQYF. CDR3 nucleotide sequence: TGCGCCAGCAGCCAAGCCCCAGGTCTTACGACTACCTTCCAAGAGACCCAGTACTTC.

The rearrangement uses TRBV5-8 and TRBJ2-1, with 12 bases that match TRBD2. This CDR3 is 19 amino acids long. Germline V lookup: CDR1 SGHTS, CDR2 YDEGEE. V lost 0 bases to trimming and J lost 7 bases; unmatched junction nucleotides: 14. CDR3 bases: TGTGCCAGCAGCTTGGAGTACGGACTAGCGGGATTTGGGGGGAATGAGCAGTTCTTC. Protein product: CASSLEYGLAGFGGNEQFF.

The chain has TRBV28 and TRBJ2-2, with 8 bases identical to TRBD2. From germline, CDR1 is MDHEN and CDR2 SYDVKM. Trimming cost V 2 bases and J 3 bases; bases outside gene matches: 8. This CDR3 has 17 amino acids. In DNA, the CDR3 is TGTGCCAGCAGTTTAAGGCGGGGGGCGATTCACACCGGGGAGCTGTTTTTT. Encoded protein: CASSLRRGAIHTGELFF.

This rearrangement joins TRBV11-2 to TRBJ1-2, with 7 nucleotides matching TRBD1. The CDR3 consists of 13 residues. Trimming took 3 bases from V and 6 from J; bases not matched to a gene: 4. CDR1 and CDR2 (germline): SGHAT, FQNNGV. DNA for the CDR3: TGTGCCAGCAGCTTTGTAGGGGGCAATGGCTACACCTTC. Its protein is CASSFVGGNGYTF.

This rearrangement joins TRBV12-3 or TRBV12-4 to TRBJ2-3, with TRBD2 matching over 7 bases. This CDR3 is 12 amino acids long. The V and J ends lost 8 bases and 3 bases, in that order; junction bases with no gene match: 2. The CDR3 sequence: CASGLETDTQYF. CDR3 nucleotides: TGTGCCAGCGGACTAGAGACAGATACGCAGTATTTT.

V is TRBV3-1 (or the pseudogene TRBV3-2) and J is TRBJ1-2, with 9 bases lining up with TRBD1. J was trimmed by 5 bases and V by 3 bases; bases with no gene match: 7. This CDR3 has 15 residues. Germline V gene data show CDR1 as LGHDT and CDR2 as YNNKEL (reference sequence). This CDR3 reads CASSQKPGQGYGYTF. For the CDR3, the DNA is TGTGCCAGCAGCCAGAAACCGGGACAGGGTTATGGCTACACCTTC.

The chain has TRBV29-1 and TRBJ1-1, with TRBD1 identical over 8 bases. Germline loops: CDR1 SQVTM, CDR2 ANQGSEA. The CDR3 totals 14 residues. After removal of 6 bases from V and 3 bases from J, the junction contained 9 bases not matched to a gene. Here the CDR3 DNA reads TGCAGCGTCGGGCAGGGGGCCGGGGACACTGAAGCTTTCTTT. Translation: CSVGQGAGDTEAFF.